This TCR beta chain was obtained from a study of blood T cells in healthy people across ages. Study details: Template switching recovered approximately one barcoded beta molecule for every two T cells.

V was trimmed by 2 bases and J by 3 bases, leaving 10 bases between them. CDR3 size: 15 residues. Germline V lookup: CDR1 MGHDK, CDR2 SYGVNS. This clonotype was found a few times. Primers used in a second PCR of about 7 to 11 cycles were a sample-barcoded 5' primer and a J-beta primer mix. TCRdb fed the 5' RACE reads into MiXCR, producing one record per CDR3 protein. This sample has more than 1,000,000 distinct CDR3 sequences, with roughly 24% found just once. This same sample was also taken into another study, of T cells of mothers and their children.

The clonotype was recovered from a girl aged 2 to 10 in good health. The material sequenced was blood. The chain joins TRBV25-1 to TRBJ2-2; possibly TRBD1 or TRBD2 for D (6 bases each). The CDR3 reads CASSEGGLDTGELFF. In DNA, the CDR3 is TGTGCCAGCAGTGAAGGGGGGCTAGACACCGGGGAGCTGTTTTTT. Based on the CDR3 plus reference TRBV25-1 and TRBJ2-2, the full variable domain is EADIYQTPRYLVIGTGKKITLECSQTMGHDKMYWYQQDPGMELHLIHYSYGVNSTEKGDLSSESTVSRIRTEHFPLTLESARPSHTSQYLCASSEGGLDTGELFFGEGSRLTVL.